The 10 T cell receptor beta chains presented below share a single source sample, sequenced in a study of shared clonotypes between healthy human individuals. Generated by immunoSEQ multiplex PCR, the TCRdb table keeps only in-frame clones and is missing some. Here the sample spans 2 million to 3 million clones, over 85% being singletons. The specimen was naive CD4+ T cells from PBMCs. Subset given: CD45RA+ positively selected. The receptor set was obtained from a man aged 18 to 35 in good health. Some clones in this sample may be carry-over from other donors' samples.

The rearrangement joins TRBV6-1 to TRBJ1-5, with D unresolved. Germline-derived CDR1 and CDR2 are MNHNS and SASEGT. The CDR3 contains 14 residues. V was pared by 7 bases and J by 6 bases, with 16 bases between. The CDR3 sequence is CASTREGISQPQHF. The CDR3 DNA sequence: TGTGCCAGCACTCGGGAGGGCATTAGTCAGCCCCAGCATTTT.

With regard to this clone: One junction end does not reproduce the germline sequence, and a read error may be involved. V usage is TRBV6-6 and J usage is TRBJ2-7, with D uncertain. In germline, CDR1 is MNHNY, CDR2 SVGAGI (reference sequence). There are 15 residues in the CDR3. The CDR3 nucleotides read TGTGCCAGCCGTTATTCCCCTGGCGGAGCCTACGAGCAGTACTTC. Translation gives CASRYSPGGAYEQYF.

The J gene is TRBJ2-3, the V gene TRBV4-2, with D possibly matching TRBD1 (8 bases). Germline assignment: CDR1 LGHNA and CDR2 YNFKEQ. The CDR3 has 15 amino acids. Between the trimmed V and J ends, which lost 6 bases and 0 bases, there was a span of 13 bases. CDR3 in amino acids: CASRTQGGSTDTQYF. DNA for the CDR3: TGTGCCAGCAGAACACAGGGGGGGAGCACAGATACGCAGTATTTT.

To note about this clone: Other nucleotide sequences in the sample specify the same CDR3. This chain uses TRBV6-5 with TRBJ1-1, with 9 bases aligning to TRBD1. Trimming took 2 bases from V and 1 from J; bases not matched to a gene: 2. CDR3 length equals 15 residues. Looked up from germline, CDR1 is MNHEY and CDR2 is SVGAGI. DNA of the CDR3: TGTGCCAGCAGTTACGGGACAGGGAGGAACACTGAAGCTTTCTTT. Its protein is CASSYGTGRNTEAFF.

The CDR3 loop reads CASSPPATNTGELFF. The DNA for the CDR3 is TGTGCCAGCAGTCCTCCGGCGACGAACACCGGGGAGCTGTTTTTT. The chain has TRBV27 and TRBJ2-2; D unclear. This CDR3 has 15 amino acids. Germline loops: CDR1 MNHEY, CDR2 SMNVEV (reference sequence). V was trimmed by 5 bases and J by 0 bases, leaving 10 bases between them.

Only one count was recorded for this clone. The CDR3 reads CASSLFARGQGAGELFF. The DNA of the CDR3 is TGTGCCAGCAGCTTGTTCGCCAGAGGGCAGGGGGCCGGGGAGCTGTTTTTT. The chain uses TRBV5-5 and TRBJ2-2, with 7 nucleotides matching TRBD1. Germline-derived CDR1 and CDR2 are SGHKS and YYEKEE (reference sequence). The CDR3 runs 17 residues. The V and J ends lost 1 base and 6 bases, in that order; junction bases with no gene match: 12.

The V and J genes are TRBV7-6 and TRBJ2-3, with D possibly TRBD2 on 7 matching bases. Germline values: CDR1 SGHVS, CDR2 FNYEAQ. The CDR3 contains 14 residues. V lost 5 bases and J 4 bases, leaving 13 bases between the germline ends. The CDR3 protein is CASSPREGADTQYF. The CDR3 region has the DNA TGTGCCAGCAGCCCAAGGGAGGGGGCAGATACGCAGTATTTT. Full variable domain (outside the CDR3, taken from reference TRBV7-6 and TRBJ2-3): GAGVSQSPRYKVTKRGQDVALRCDPISGHVSLYWYRQALGQGPEFLTYFNYEAQQDKSGLPNDRFSAERPEGSISTLTIQRTEQRDSAMYRCASSPREGADTQYFGPGTRLTVL.

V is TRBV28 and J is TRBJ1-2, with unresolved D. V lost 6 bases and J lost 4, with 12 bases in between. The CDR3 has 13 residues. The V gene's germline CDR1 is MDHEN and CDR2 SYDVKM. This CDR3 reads CASSRSGGYGYTF. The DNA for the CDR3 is TGTGCCAGCAGCCGTTCCGGTGGCTATGGCTACACCTTC.

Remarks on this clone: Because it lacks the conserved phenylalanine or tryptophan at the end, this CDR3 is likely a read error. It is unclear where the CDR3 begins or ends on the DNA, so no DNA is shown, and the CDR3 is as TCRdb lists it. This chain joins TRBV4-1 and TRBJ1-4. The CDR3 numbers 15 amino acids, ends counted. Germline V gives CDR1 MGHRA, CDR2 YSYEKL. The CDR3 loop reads CASSQDGAPTRPLTL.

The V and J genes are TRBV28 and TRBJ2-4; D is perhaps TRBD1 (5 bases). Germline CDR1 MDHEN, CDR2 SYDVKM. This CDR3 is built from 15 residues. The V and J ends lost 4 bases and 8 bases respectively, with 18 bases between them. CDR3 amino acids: CASSSPATIGDIQYF. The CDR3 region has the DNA TGTGCCAGCAGTTCCCCGGCCACCATAGGGGACATTCAGTACTTC.